The 14 T cell receptor beta chains reported below all come from one sample, sequenced in a study of PD-1 blockade in classical Hodgkin lymphoma. Repertoires were generated with immunoSEQ multiplex PCR, while TCRdb's copy carries only in-frame clones and drops some. This table has 18,000 or so clones, approximately 72% appearing once. As for time point: cycle 4 day 1 (C4D1), after less than 7 weeks of nivolumab. Each patient relapsed following autologous stem cell transplantation, and prior brentuximab vedotin exposure differed. Researchers used magnetic negative selection to pull out pure CD4+ T cells from thawed PBMCs. The material sequenced was CD4+ T cells from blood, taken before the fourth cycle of nivolumab. These receptors all come from a human donor with classical Hodgkin lymphoma.

This clone has more than one count but fewer than ten. The genes are TRBV5-7 and TRBJ1-1, with a possible D match to TRBD1 (5 bases). TRBV5-7 is annotated as an ORF whose role is uncertain. Trimming cost V 2 bases and J 4 bases, with 12 bases left between them. The CDR3 spans 14 residues. The CDR3 coding sequence is TGTGCCAGCAGCTTTGGCAGGGAGGGCACTGAAGCTTTCTTT. It codes for CASSFGREGTEAFF.

The V call is TRBV10-2, the J call TRBJ2-5, with D possibly matching TRBD1 (6 bases). This CDR3 is built from 15 residues. Trimming stripped 4 bases from V and 5 bases from J, with 17 bases between. Germline values: CDR1 WSHSY, CDR2 SAAADI. For the CDR3, the DNA is TGCGCCAGCAGTGTCGACAGCTTAAGGGGGGAGACCCAGTACTTC. Residues: CASSVDSLRGETQYF.

This clone was recorded once. The chain carries TRBV5-6 and TRBJ1-1; TRBD1 matches 7 bases. V gave up 5 bases and J gave up 5 bases; unmatched junction bases: 12. This CDR3 is built from 15 residues. The germline V gene encodes CDR1 SGHDT and CDR2 YYEEEE. The CDR3 reads CASRFWQGGRTEAFF. CDR3 sequence (DNA): TGTGCCAGCAGGTTTTGGCAGGGGGGTCGGACTGAAGCTTTCTTT.

V and J are TRBV9 and TRBJ2-2, with 10 nucleotides matching TRBD2. The CDR3 spans 16 residues. CDR1 is SGDLS and CDR2 is YYNGEE in the germline V gene. J lost 0 bases, V lost 4 bases, and 3 bases had no gene match. Written as DNA, the CDR3 is TGTGCCAGCAGCTGGACTAGCGGCGCGAACACCGGGGAGCTGTTTTTT. This encodes CASSWTSGANTGELFF.

The gene calls are TRBV5-1 and TRBJ2-3; 8 bases map to TRBD2. Germline V lookup: CDR1 SGHRS, CDR2 YFSETQ. Losses at the gene ends were 0 bases for V and 1 base for J; bases not matched to a gene: 1. The CDR3 consists of 15 residues. The CDR3 protein is CASSLVRGGTDTQYF. In DNA, the CDR3 is TGCGCCAGCAGCTTGGTGCGGGGGGGCACAGATACGCAGTATTTT.

This clone was counted a few times. The chain employs TRBV2 and TRBJ2-7; 8 bases map to TRBD1. The CDR3 sequence is 15 residues long. With V trimmed by 5 bases and J by 3 bases, 9 bases remained unmatched. Germline V gives CDR1 SNHLY, CDR2 FYNNEI. CDR3 loop: CASSYDRGQRYEQYF. The DNA for the CDR3 is TGTGCCAGCAGTTATGACAGGGGTCAGCGCTACGAGCAGTACTTC.

This rearrangement joins TRBV19 to TRBJ1-5; the match to TRBD1 covers 8 bases. The V segment lost 6 bases and the J segment 4 bases; nucleotides outside the gene matches: 5. From germline, CDR1 is LNHDA and CDR2 SQIVND (reference sequence). This CDR3 spans 14 amino acids. The DNA for the CDR3 is TGTGCCAGTAGACACCGACAGGGGAATCAGCCCCAGCATTTT. Its protein is CASRHRQGNQPQHF.

The sample holds one count of this clone. The gene calls are TRBV6-5 and TRBJ1-1; no firm D call. V lost 2 bases and J 4 bases, leaving 2 bases between the germline ends. CDR3 size: 11 residues. CDR1 is MNHEY and CDR2 is SVGAGI in the germline V gene. CDR3 bases: TGTGCCAGCAGTTACCTCACTGAAGCTTTCTTT. It codes for CASSYLTEAFF.

The J gene is TRBJ2-2, the V gene TRBV9, with 9 bases that match TRBD1. The CDR3 covers 14 residues. Germline V gene lookup returns CDR1 SGDLS and CDR2 YYNGEE. With V trimmed by 7 bases and J by 5 bases, 6 bases remained unmatched. DNA for the CDR3: TGTGCCAGCGCAACAGGGGGCGGGACCGGGGAGCTGTTTTTT. Translated: CASATGGGTGELFF.

The genes are TRBV30 and TRBJ2-3; TRBD2 aligns across 13 bases. The CDR3 extends over 16 amino acids. V dropped 5 bases and J dropped 4; count of bases not matched to a gene: 9. Germline V lookup: CDR1 GTSNPN, CDR2 SVGIG (reference sequence). The CDR3 loop reads CAWDPGLAGVSDTQYF. The CDR3 DNA follows: TGTGCCTGGGACCCCGGACTAGCGGGAGTTTCAGATACGCAGTATTTT.

This chain joins TRBV6-4 and TRBJ2-1, with 11 bases that match TRBD2. The germline CDR1 and CDR2 sequences are MRHNA and SNTAGT. The CDR3 loop spans 15 amino acids. V lost 4 bases and J lost 8; bases outside the gene matches: 7. CDR3 bases: TGTGCCAGCAGTGTCTTAGCGGGGGGGCGGGATGAGCAGTTCTTC. Its protein product is CASSVLAGGRDEQFF.

J is TRBJ1-4 and V is TRBV5-1; D may be TRBD1 (5 bases). CDR3 length: 15 residues. CDR1 is SGHRS, CDR2 YFSETQ, per germline. Trimming took 3 bases from V and 9 from J, leaving 18 bases between them. DNA for the CDR3: TGCGCCAGCAGCTGGGACGGAGGGGAACGGAAAAAACTGTTTTTT. Translation gives CASSWDGGERKKLFF.

The chain has TRBV27 and TRBJ2-2; tentatively, D is TRBD1 (6 bases). This CDR3 is built from 13 residues. Germline assignment: CDR1 MNHEY and CDR2 SMNVEV (reference sequence). Trimming left V 4 bases short and J 4 bases short, with 7 bases between. The CDR3 nucleotides are TGTGCCAGCAGTTCCAGGGGCACCGGGGAGCTGTTTTTT. Amino acids: CASSSRGTGELFF.

The J gene is TRBJ1-1, the V gene TRBV19, with 11 bases fitting TRBD1. Germline loops: CDR1 LNHDA, CDR2 SQIVND (reference sequence). The CDR3 spans 16 residues. Trimming at V came to 8 bases and at J to 4 bases, leaving 12 bases not matched to a gene. CDR3 in amino acids: CASLTGTGGVGTEAFF. The CDR3 DNA sequence: TGTGCCAGTTTAACCGGGACAGGGGGAGTGGGCACTGAAGCTTTCTTT.